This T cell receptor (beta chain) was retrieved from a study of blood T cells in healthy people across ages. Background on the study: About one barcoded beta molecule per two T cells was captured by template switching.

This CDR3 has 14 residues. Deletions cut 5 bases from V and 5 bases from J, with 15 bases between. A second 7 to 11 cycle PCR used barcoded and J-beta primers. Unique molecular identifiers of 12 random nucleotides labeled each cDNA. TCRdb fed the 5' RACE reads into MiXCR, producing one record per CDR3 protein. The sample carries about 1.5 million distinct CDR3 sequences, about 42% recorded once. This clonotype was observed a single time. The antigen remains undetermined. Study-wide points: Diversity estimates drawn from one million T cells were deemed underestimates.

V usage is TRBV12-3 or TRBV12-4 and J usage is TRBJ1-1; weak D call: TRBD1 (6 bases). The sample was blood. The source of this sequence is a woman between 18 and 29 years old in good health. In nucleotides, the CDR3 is TGTGCCAGCAGTCTCATCTCAACAGGGACTGAAGCTTTCTTT. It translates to CASSLISTGTEAFF.